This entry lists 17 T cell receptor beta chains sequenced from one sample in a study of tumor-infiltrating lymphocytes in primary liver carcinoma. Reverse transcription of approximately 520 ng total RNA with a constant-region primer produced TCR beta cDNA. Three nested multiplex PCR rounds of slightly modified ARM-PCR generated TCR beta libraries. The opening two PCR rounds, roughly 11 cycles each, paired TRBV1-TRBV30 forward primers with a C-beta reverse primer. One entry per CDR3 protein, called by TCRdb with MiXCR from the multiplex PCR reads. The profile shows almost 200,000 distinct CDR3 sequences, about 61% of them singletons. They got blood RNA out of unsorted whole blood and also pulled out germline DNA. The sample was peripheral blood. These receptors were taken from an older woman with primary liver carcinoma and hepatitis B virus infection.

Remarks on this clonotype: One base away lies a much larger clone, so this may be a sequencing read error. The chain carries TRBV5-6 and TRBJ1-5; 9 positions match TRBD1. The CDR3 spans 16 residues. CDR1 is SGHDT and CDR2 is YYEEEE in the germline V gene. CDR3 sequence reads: CAISPYRGLPNQPQHF. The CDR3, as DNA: TGTGCCATCAGCCCATACAGGGGGCTACCCAATCAGCCCCAGCATTTT.

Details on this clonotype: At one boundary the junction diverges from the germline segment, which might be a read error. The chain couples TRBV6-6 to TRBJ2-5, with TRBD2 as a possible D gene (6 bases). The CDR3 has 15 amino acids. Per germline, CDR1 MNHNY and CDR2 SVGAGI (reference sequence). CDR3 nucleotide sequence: TGTGCCAGCAGTTACGGACGGGCGGGAAGGGAGACTCAGTACTTC. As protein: CASSYGRAGRETQYF.

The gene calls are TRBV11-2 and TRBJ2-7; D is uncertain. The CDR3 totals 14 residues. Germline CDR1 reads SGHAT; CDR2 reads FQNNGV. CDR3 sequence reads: CVRSPIQYSYEQYF. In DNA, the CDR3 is TGTGTCAGGAGTCCTATCCAGTACTCCTACGAGCAGTACTTC.

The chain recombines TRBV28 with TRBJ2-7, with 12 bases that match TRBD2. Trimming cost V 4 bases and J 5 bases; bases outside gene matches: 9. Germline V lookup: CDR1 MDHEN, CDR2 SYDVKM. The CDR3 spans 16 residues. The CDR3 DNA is TGTGCCAGCAGTTCCTCTAGCGGGAGGGCCCTTGACGAGCAGTACTTC. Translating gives CASSSSSGRALDEQYF.

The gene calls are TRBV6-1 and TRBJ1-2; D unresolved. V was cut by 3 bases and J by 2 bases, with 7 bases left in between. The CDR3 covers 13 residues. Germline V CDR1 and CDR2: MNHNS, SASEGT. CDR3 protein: CASSDSWNYGYTF. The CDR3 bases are TGTGCCAGCAGTGACAGTTGGAACTATGGCTACACCTTC.

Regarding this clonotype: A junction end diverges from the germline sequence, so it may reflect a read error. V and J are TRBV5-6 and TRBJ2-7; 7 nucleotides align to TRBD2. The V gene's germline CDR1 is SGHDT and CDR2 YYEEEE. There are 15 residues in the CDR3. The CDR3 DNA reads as TGTGCCAGCAGCTTAACTAGCGTAACATTTGGGGAGCAGCACTTC. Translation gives CASSLTSVTFGEQHF.

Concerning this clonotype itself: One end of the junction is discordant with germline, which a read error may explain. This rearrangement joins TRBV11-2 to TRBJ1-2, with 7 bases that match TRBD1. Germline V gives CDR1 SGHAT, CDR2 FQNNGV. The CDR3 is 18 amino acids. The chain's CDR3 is CASSLQYPGGRLNYGYTF. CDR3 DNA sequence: TGTGCCAGCAGCTTACAATACCCAGGGGGTCGACTTAACTATGGCTATACCTTC.

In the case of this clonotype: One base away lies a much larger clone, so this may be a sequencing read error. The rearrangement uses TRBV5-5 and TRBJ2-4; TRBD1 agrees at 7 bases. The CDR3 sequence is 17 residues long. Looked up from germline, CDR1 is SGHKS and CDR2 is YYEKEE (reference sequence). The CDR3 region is CASSSGQIMVAKDIQYF. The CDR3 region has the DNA TGTGCCAGCAGCTCGGGACAGATCATGGTAGCCAAAGACATTCAGTACTTC.

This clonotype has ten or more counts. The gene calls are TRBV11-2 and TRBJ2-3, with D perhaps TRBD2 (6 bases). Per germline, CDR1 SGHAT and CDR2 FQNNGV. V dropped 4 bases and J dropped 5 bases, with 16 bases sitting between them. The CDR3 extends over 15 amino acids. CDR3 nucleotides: TGTGCCAGCAGCTCTGGGGCGGGACCCAGAGATACGCAGTATTTT. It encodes CASSSGAGPRDTQYF.

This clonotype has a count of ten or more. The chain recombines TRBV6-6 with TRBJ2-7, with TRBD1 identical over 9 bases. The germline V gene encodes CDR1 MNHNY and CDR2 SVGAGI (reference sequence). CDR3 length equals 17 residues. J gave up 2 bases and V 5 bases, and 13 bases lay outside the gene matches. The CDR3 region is CASSRGQGMSGAYEQYF. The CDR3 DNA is TGTGCCAGCAGTCGGGGACAGGGTATGAGTGGAGCCTACGAGCAGTACTTC.

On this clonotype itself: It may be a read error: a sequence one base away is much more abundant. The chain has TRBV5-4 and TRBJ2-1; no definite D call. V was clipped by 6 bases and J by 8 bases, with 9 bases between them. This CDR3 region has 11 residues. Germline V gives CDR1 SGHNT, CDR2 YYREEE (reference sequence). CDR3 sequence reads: CASNLDYEQFF. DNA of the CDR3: TGTGCCAGCAACCTAGACTATGAGCAGTTCTTC.

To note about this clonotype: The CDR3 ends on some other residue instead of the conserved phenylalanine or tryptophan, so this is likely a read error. The CDR3 DNA reads TGCGCCAGCATTGAACTGGGGATCGTCTATGGCTACACCGTC. Translating gives CASIELGIVYGYTV. The rearrangement links TRBV10-1 to TRBJ1-2; D not resolved. Germline V gene sequence: CDR1 WNHNN, CDR2 SYGVQD (reference sequence). Trimming stripped 7 bases from V and 4 bases from J, with 16 bases between. This CDR3 contains 14 residues.

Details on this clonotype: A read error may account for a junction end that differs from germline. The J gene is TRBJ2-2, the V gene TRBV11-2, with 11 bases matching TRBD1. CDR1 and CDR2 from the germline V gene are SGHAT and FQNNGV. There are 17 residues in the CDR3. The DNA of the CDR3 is TGTGCCAACAGCTTTAGTCGGGACAGGGGGGGCACCGGGGAGCTGTTTTTT. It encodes CANSFSRDRGGTGELFF.

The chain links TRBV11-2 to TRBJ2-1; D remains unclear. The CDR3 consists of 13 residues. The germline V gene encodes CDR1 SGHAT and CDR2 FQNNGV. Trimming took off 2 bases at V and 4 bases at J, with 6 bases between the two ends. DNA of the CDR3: TGTGCCAGCAGCTTAAGTCATTACAATGAGCAGTTCTTC. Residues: CASSLSHYNEQFF.

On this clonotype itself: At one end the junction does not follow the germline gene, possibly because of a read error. CDR3 sequence reads: CACSLDKGPGPYEQYF. DNA of the CDR3: TGTGCCTGCAGCTTAGATAAAGGGCCCGGGCCCTACGAGCAGTACTTC. The rearrangement joins TRBV11-3 to TRBJ2-7; D unclear. The V gene's germline CDR1 is SGHNT and CDR2 YENEEA. The CDR3 contains 16 residues.

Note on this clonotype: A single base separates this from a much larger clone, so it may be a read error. The CDR3 DNA follows: TGTGCCAGCAGCGACCGACTAGTGGAAGAGACCCAGTACTTC. Translation gives CASSDRLVEETQYF. The V call is TRBV6-5, the J call TRBJ2-5; D possibly corresponds to TRBD2 (6 bases). Germline CDR1 MNHEY, CDR2 SVGAGI. Trimming took 6 bases from V and 3 from J, leaving 14 bases between them. The CDR3 contains 14 residues.

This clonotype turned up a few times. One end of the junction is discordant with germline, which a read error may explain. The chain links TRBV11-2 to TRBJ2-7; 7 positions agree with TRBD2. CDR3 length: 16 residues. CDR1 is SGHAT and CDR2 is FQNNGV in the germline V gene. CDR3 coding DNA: TGTGTCAGCAGTCCCCTTAGGCGGGAGACTCTCTACGAGCAGTACTTC. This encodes CVSSPLRRETLYEQYF. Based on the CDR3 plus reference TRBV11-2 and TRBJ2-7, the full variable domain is EAGVAQSPRYKIIEKRQSVAFWCNPISGHATLYWYQQILGQGPKLLIQFQNNGVVDDSQLPKDRFSAERLKGVDSTLKIQPAKLEDSAVYLCVSSPLRRETLYEQYFGPGTRLTVT.